The TCR beta chain under discussion was sequenced for a study of blood T cell repertoires in COVID-19. For the study at large: PBMCs, B-cell-depleted T cells, or T cells provided the cDNA or gDNA that made up the material.

How the authors handled the data: Amplification with reference gene primers provided the estimates of nucleated cell counts. This table comes from immunoSEQ multiplex PCR, and its TCRdb copy is limited to in-frame clones, with some not included. V and J calls and clone size follow that table, whereas D and trimming were derived from the DNA. The sample has around 140,000 clones, approximately 90% seen once. Trimming took off 2 bases at V and 0 bases at J, with 14 bases between the two ends. The CDR3 sequence is 17 residues long. The chain combines TRBV23-1 with TRBJ2-4; D gene ambiguous. TRBV23-1 is recorded as an ORF, its role being uncertain. Sequencing was performed on peripheral blood. The sequence was collected from a man in his fifties or sixties with active or convalescent COVID-19. Here the CDR3 reads CASSQDLTLLAKNIQYF. CDR3 DNA: TGCGCCAGCAGTCAAGACTTGACTTTATTAGCCAAAAACATTCAGTACTTC.